This T cell receptor beta chain is drawn from a study of response to subunit inactivated influenza vaccine. One entry per CDR3 protein, called by TCRdb with MiXCR from the RT-PCR reads. The sample records 500,000 or so distinct CDR3 sequences, 15% to 20% being singletons. The CDR3 loop spans 13 amino acids. Deletions cut 0 bases from V and 7 bases from J, with 10 bases between. Germline V gene sequence: CDR1 SGHRS, CDR2 YFSETQ. The genes are TRBV5-1 and TRBJ1-1; D ambiguous. The receptor was isolated from a man aged 50 to 69 who received an inactivated influenza vaccine. Sample: CD4+ T cells sorted from PBMCs, taken approximately 25 months after vaccination. This CDR3 is CASSLAEGVEAFF. Here the CDR3 DNA reads TGCGCCAGCAGCTTGGCCGAGGGTGTTGAAGCTTTCTTT.